This T cell receptor beta chain derives from a study of cytomegalovirus exposure and HLA in healthy donors (TCRdb year 2017). As for the study more broadly: An earlier analysis of 587 of the donors reported 276 Gb of sequence data and 95 million to 120 million unique TCR beta sequences obtained from about 200 million T cells. An early release covering roughly 580 HLA-typed donors comprised about 300 gigabases of sequencing data and around 86 million unique TCR sequences. Among the roughly 400 genotyped donors, about 83% belonged to the genetic ancestry cluster associated with self-reported Caucasian donors. The aim of the study was to test whether cataloging public T cell receptors could identify signatures of past pathogen exposure. The study used immunosequencing to profile the T cell repertoires of 670 or so subjects and linked those repertoires to cytomegalovirus serostatus. A separate validation cohort of 100 to 150 different subjects was used in addition to the approximately 700-subject first cohort. The study combined high-throughput TCR immunosequencing, statistical association of individual TCRs with disease status, and machine learning to predict cytomegalovirus infection status. A later analysis re-analyzed previously published TCR beta repertoires from 660 or so donors and added high-resolution HLA genotyping to study TCR occurrence patterns. Rather than drawing on any new phenotypic data, the later analysis identified candidate immune exposures from TCR beta sequences and the way those sequences occurred across donors. To decide whether each TCR beta V gene segment behaved as functional or pseudogenic, an earlier analysis of nearly 600 of the donors relied on high-throughput TCR beta sequencing. Donor age, sex, ethnicity and CMV serostatus were compiled together with the repertoire data. A later genetic analysis used genome-wide SNP genotypes for about three fifths of the 666 donors, treating that subset as a discovery cohort. All discovery cohort repertoires had been generated on a single sequencing platform. HLA typing included class I and class II loci at four-digit resolution. The number of typed donors differed by locus: roughly 620-640 for A, B, C, DRB1 and DQB1; about 520 for DQA1; approximately 600 for DPA1; and roughly 470 for DPB1. About 5 DR-DQ haplotypes were handled as single units for association and clustering, since linkage in the cohort was strong. Among 398 genotyped donors of the cohort, an average of around 240,000 unique TCR beta nucleotide sequences were sequenced per donor, 15% to 20% of them non-productive.

In total, fewer than 750 healthy bone marrow donors made up the cohort. Cohort members were all nominally healthy when sampled, although unrecorded immune exposures were likely present. The donor tested CMV seropositive and was one of the 289 seropositive cohort members. Each donor provided a peripheral blood sample, and peripheral blood mononuclear cells were used for TCR beta sequencing. Genomic DNA was extracted from the blood cell samples with the Qiagen DNeasy Blood Extraction Kit. From the cysteine through the phenylalanine, the CDR3 covers 14 amino acids. Solely the CDR3 DNA is kept, with 42 bases framed from the first base. After removal of 2 bases from V and 6 bases from J, the junction retains 4 bases not matched to a gene. As encoded in the germline V gene, CDR1 is MNHNS while CDR2 is SASEGT. Study-wide conclusions, independent of this receptor: A group of highly shared sequence variants was considered likely to be a technical artifact of the sequencing pipeline. In a later analysis, several top co-occurrence clusters were reported to appear linked to parvovirus B19, influenza, CMV and Epstein-Barr virus. In an earlier analysis of under 600 of the donors, most TCR beta V segments were observed in productive rearrangements about 87% or about 30% of the time, broadly matching IMGT annotations. V-gene and J-gene trimming of TCR beta chains was associated with a missense DCLRE1C variant in a later genetic analysis, and the association was replicated in an independent cohort. While some public TCRs were present in many individuals, most TCR sequences turned up only very rarely across donors. Compared with equally common non-associated chains, HLA-associated TCR beta chains in a later analysis were more clonally expanded and had lower generation probabilities. Correlated functional status among segregating V segments might be attributable to linkage disequilibrium, but an unknown experimental factor could not be ruled out. In vitro tests confirmed that three of the cytomegalovirus-associated TCR beta chains recognize cytomegalovirus antigens. Some IMGT-functional V segments, including TRBV6-2 and TRBV6-3, could not be distinguished by the 87-base-pair reads and were therefore excluded. The authors suggested that the approach could potentially be generalized to other disease states and immunological phenotypes. The classifier was reported to diagnose cytomegalovirus status with high specificity and sensitivity in both the original cohort and the validation cohort. CMV serostatus was the only immune exposure information available for the cohort. The presence/absence analyses assumed that sequencing depth was roughly uniform across donors, and that assumption may not be true. A further reported finding was that TCR beta sequences accurately predicted the HLA-A and HLA-B alleles for most subjects in the first cohort. The study gave a list of 150 to 200 TCR beta chains associated with cytomegalovirus. According to a later genetic analysis, donors in an Asian-associated ancestry cluster had fewer N-insertions in productive TCRs than the roughly 670-donor mean. A later analysis found that most CMV-associated TCR beta chains appeared HLA-restricted, with HLA associations seemingly driven largely by CMV exposure. Because counts were too low, 15 or so rarely observed V segments, including chromosome 9 orphons, were excluded from the earlier analysis of 587 of the donors. A later analysis found that TCR association rates varied across HLA loci, with DRB1 alleles showing the most associated TCRs and HLA-C alleles the fewest. Because some donors lacked HLA typing at each locus, the association tests relied only on the typed subset. A later analysis associated 16,951 TCR beta sequences with specific HLA alleles at a false discovery rate of 0.05. Strong co-occurrence of HLA alleles, especially DR and DQ, made assigning TCR associations to individual alleles difficult. In this cohort, only TCR beta chains were sequenced, and detectable features were limited by the absence of alpha or paired-chain data.

The library was made by the immunoSEQ multiplex PCR assay. For the multiplex PCR, a mixture combining 60 forward primers for TCR Vbeta segments and 13 reverse primers for TCR Jbeta segments was used. A multiplex PCR assay on genomic DNA amplified the CDR3 region of rearranged TCR beta genes. The Illumina HiSeq System was used to sequence the amplified TCR beta libraries as 87-base-pair reads. The study's own analysis went as follows. In a later analysis, tens of millions of unique TCR beta chains were counted across the roughly 700 repertoires, and roughly 11 million of these chains were shared by at least two donors. Raw reads were error-corrected and collapsed into unique sequences by a nearest-neighbor algorithm in which closely related sequences were merged to remove PCR and sequencing errors. V, D and J gene segments were assigned by aligning CDR3 sequences to IMGT reference sequences. For a sequence to be retained, a match of at least six nucleotides was required to both a V gene segment and a J gene segment. Rearrangements were called productive when the CDR3 lacked stop codons and stayed in frame with V and J; all others were non-productive. Following IMGT convention, CDR3 was defined as the stretch from the second conserved V-encoded cysteine to the conserved J-encoded phenylalanine. The earlier analysis of some 600 of the donors excluded sequences that lacked an unambiguous match to a single V gene segment. In an earlier analysis of several hundred of the donors, a V segment was called functional when productive rearrangements were above 56.7%, and segregating when the standard deviation between donors exceeded 5%. A statistical classification framework was built for diagnosing cytomegalovirus status from the catalog of TCR beta chain sequences. In a later analysis, V and J genes were assigned by comparing TCR nucleotide sequences against IMGT/GENE-DB human TR gene sequences. In a later analysis, CDR3 sequences and most-parsimonious VDJ recombination scenarios were assigned using the TCRdist pipeline. In a later analysis, each TCR beta chain was defined by its CDR3 amino acid sequence together with its V-gene family, and reads lacking a unique V-gene family were excluded. To address suspected cross-contamination and a sequencing artifact, a later analysis removed over 500 highly shared, low-generation-probability nucleotide sequences. In a later analysis, a clonal expansion index was calculated for each public chain from normalized within-repertoire ranks of inferred template counts. In a later analysis, generation probabilities were computed with a VDJ recombination model fitted to out-of-frame rearrangements, and the resulting probabilities were checked against IGoR. In a later analysis, TCR-TCR, TCR-HLA and TCR-CMV co-occurrence was scored with hypergeometric tests, and a repertoire-size bias correction was applied to TCR pairs. False discovery rates were estimated in a later analysis by permuting HLA or CMV assignments 20 times. A later analysis grouped co-occurring TCRs with DBSCAN, adding TCRdist sequence similarity when clustering within HLA-allele-positive subsets. Co-occurrence clustering excluded repertoires with fewer than 30,000 or more than 120,000 public chains, plus five with anomalous nucleotide sharing. TCRdb obtained this table from immuneACCESS and retained in-frame rearrangements with V and J assigned. These tables miss some clones; where compared with another copy, unresolved V genes account for less than half of the shortfall, and the remainder is unexplained. The V and J calls and clone size were taken over from that table, and D and trimming were inferred from the DNA. The sample profile shows 100,000 to 150,000 clones; around 84% of them were found once. The biggest ten clones account for under 3% of the sample.

Note on this clone: What antigen it recognizes has not been identified. Base qualities were left out, and no much larger clone turns up one base away.

This TCR came from a woman aged 18 to 35 in good health and CMV-seropositive. The rearranged segments are TRBV6-1 and TRBJ1-2, with 9 bases aligning to TRBD1. The specimen was PBMCs. The nucleotide sequence reads as follows: TGTGCCAGCAGTGAAACGAGGACAGGGGATGGCTACACCTTC. Its translation is CASSETRTGDGYTF.